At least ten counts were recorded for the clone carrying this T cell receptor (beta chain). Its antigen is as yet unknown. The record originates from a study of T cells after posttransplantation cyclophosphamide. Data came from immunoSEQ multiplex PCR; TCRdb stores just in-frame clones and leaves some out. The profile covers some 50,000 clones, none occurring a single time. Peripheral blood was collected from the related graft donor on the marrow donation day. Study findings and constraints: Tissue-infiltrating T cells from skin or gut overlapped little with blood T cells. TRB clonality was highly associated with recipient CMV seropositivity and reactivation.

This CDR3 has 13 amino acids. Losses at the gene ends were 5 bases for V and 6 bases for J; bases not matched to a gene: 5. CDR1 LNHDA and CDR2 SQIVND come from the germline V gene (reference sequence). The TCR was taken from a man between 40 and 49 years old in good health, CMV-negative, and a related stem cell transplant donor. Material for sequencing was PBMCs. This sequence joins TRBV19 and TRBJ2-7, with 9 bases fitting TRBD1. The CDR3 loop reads CASSPIQGAEQYF. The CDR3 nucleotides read TGTGCCAGTAGTCCAATACAGGGGGCCGAGCAGTACTTC. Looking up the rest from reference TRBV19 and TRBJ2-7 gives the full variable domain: DGGITQSPKYLFRKEGQNVTLSCEQNLNHDAMYWYRQDPGQGLRLIYYSQIVNDFQKGDIAEGYSVSREKKESFPLTVTSAQKNPTAFYLCASSPIQGAEQYFGPGTRLTVT.